This note documents a single T cell receptor (beta chain) sequence. The antigen is undetermined. The sample originates from a study of immune cell composition in non-small cell lung cancer. Whole-study results and caveats: Squamous carcinomas (approximately 75%) more often had tumour-associated clones >0.5% than adenocarcinomas (approximately 35%). Squamous lung tumours showed higher top 10 clone scores and clonality than adenocarcinomas.

The CDR3 consists of 15 residues. The V gene's germline CDR1 is SEHNR and CDR2 FQNEAQ (reference sequence). The ends were cut back, 5 bases at V and 3 bases at J, with 14 bases in the middle. TCRdb keeps only in-frame clones here, not all; method: immunoSEQ multiplex PCR. Of 2,000 to 3,000 clones detected, over 70% appear once; the ten largest clones hold around 20%. The specimen sequenced was lung tumor tissue. This chain links TRBV7-9 with TRBJ2-1, with a weak D call TRBD2 (6 bases). This TCR was recovered from a human donor with non-small cell lung cancer. As DNA, the CDR3 is TGTGCCAGCAGCCAAACAGAGGGAGGCTACAATGAGCAGTTCTTC. Translated: CASSQTEGGYNEQFF.